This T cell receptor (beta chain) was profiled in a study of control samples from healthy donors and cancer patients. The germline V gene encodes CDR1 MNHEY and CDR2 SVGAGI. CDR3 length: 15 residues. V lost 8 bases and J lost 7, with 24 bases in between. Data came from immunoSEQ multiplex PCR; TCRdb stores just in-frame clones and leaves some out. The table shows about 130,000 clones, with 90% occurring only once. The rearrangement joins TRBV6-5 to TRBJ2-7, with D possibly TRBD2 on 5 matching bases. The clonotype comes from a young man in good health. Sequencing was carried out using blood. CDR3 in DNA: TGTGCCAGCGTAACCCCCGGGTCGGGCCGGGGAGAGCAGTACTTC. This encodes CASVTPGSGRGEQYF.